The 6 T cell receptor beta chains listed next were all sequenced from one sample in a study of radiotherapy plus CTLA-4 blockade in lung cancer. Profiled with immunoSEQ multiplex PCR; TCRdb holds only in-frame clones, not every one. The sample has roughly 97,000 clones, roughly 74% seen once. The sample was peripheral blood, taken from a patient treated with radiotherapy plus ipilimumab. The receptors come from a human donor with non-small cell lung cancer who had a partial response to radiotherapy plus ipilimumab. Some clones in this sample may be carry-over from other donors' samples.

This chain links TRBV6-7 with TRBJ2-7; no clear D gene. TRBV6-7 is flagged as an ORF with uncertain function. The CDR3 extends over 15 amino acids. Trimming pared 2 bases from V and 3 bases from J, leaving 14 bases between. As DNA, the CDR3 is TGTGCCAGCAGTTACCAACACACGGAGAGCTACGAGCAGTACTTC. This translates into CASSYQHTESYEQYF.

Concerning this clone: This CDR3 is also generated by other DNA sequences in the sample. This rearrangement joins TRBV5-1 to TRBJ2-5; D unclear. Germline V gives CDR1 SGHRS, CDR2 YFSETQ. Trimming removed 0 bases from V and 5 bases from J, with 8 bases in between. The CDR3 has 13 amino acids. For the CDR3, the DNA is TGCGCCAGCAGCTTGGGCGGCCAGGAGACCCAGTACTTC. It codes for CASSLGGQETQYF.

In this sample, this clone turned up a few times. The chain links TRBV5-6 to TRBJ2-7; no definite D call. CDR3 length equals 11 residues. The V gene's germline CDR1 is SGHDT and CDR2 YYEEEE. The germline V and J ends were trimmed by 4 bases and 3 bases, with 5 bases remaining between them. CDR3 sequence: CASSLNYEQYF. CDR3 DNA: TGTGCCAGCAGCCTAAACTACGAGCAGTACTTC.

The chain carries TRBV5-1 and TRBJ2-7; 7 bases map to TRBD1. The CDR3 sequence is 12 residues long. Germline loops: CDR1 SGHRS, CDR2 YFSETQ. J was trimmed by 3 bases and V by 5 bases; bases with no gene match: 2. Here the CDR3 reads CASRGDSYEQYF. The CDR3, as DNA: TGCGCCAGCAGAGGGGACAGCTACGAGCAGTACTTC.

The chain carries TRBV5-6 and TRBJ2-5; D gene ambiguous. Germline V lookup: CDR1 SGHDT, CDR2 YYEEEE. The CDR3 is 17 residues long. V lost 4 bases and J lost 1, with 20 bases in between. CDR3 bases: TGTGCCAGCAGCCTCCCCCGGTTCCTATCCATCCAAGAGACCCAGTACTTC. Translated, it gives CASSLPRFLSIQETQYF.

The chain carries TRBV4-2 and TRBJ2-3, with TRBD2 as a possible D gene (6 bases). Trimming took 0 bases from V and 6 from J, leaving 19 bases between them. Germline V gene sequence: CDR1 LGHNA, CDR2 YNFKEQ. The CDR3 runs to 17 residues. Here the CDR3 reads CASSQDRVAEGYDTQYF. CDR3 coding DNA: TGTGCCAGCAGCCAAGATCGGGTAGCGGAGGGATATGATACGCAGTATTTT.